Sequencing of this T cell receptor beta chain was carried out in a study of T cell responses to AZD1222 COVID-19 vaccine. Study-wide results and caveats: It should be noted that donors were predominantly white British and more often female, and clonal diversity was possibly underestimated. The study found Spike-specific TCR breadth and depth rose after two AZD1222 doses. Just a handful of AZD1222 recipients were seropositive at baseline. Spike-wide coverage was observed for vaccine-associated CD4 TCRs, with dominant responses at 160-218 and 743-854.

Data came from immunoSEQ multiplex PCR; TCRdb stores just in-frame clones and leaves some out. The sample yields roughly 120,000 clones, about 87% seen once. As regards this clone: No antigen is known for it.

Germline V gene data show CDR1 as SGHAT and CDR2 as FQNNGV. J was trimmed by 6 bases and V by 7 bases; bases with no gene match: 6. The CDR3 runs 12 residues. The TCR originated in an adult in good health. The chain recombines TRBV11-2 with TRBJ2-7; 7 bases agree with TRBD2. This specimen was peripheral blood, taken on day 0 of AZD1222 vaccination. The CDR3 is CASTAGRAEQYF. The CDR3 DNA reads TGTGCCAGCACCGCTGGGAGGGCCGAGCAGTACTTC. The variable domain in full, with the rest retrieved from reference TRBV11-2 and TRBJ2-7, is EAGVAQSPRYKIIEKRQSVAFWCNPISGHATLYWYQQILGQGPKLLIQFQNNGVVDDSQLPKDRFSAERLKGVDSTLKIQPAKLEDSAVYLCASTAGRAEQYFGPGTRLTVT.